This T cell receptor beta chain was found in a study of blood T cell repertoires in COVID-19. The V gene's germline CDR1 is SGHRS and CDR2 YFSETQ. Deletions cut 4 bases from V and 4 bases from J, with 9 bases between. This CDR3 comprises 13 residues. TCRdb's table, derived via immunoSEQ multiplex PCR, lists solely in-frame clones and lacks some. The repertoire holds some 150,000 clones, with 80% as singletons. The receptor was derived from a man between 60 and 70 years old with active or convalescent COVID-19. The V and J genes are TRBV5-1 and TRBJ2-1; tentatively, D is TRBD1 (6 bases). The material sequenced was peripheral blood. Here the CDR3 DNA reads TGCGCCAGCAGCCCCACAGGGTACAATGAGCAGTTCTTC. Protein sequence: CASSPTGYNEQFF. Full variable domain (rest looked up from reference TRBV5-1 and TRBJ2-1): KAGVTQTPRYLIKTRGQQVTLSCSPISGHRSVSWYQQTPGQGLQFLFEYFSETQRNKGNFPGRFSGRQFSNSRSEMNVSTLELGDSALYLCASSPTGYNEQFFGPGTRLTVL.